What follows are 14 T cell receptor beta chains derived from one specimen sequenced in a study of OX40 agonist ivuxolimab in advanced cancers. Sequencing used immunoSEQ multiplex PCR; TCRdb keeps in-frame clones, though not all of them. The sample has approximately 30,000 clones, over 80% seen once. Sample: CD4+ or CD8+ T cells sorted from blood, taken in a trial of the OX40 agonist ivuxolimab. These receptors were obtained from an adult with an advanced solid tumor such as melanoma, head and neck, liver or kidney cancer.

The gene calls are TRBV6-5 and TRBJ1-5; D is ambiguous. Deletions cut 6 bases from V and 0 bases from J, with 6 bases between. This CDR3 is built from 13 residues. Germline CDR1 reads MNHEY; CDR2 reads SVGAGI. The chain's CDR3 is CASSDSSNQPQHF. The CDR3 nucleotides read TGTGCCAGCAGCGATTCTAGCAATCAGCCCCAGCATTTT.

The rearrangement joins TRBV4-1 to TRBJ1-4, with 8 bases matching TRBD1. This CDR3 has 17 amino acids. V was clipped by 3 bases and J by 0 bases; unmatched bases: 6. In germline, CDR1 is MGHRA, CDR2 YSYEKL. For the CDR3, the DNA is TGCGCCAGCAGCCACCACAAGACAGGGGCAACTAATGAAAAACTGTTTTTT. It is translated as CASSHHKTGATNEKLFF.

The rearrangement joins TRBV11-3 to TRBJ2-7, with 7 nucleotides matching TRBD1. The V gene's germline CDR1 is SGHNT and CDR2 YENEEA. J gave up 1 base and V 5 bases, and 14 bases lay outside the gene matches. CDR3 length equals 17 residues. The chain's CDR3 is CASSPWDKGQNSYEQYF. The CDR3 DNA follows: TGTGCCAGCAGCCCATGGGACAAGGGACAGAATTCCTACGAGCAGTACTTC.

V and J are TRBV7-6 and TRBJ2-1, with a tentative D call TRBD2 (7 bases). V lost 1 base to trimming and J lost 9 bases, with 16 bases between them. Looked up from germline, CDR1 is SGHVS and CDR2 is FNYEAQ. The CDR3 sequence is 15 residues long. The CDR3 region has the DNA TGTGCCAGCAGCTTAGGACGGGGGGCGTATGGTGAGCAGTTCTTC. Amino acid sequence: CASSLGRGAYGEQFF.

CDR3 amino acids: CASSLVTGELFF. The CDR3 region has the DNA TGTGCCAGCAGCTTAGTCACCGGGGAGCTGTTTTTT. The chain couples TRBV7-8 to TRBJ2-2; D is undetermined. Between the trimmed V and J ends, which lost 1 base and 4 bases, there was a span of 1 base. This CDR3 is built from 12 residues. The germline CDR1 and CDR2 sequences are SGHVS and FQNEAQ.

The V call is TRBV28, the J call TRBJ1-4; D gene unclear. The ends were cut back, 0 bases at V and 0 bases at J, with 14 bases in the middle. Germline V gene data show CDR1 as MDHEN and CDR2 as SYDVKM. There are 18 residues in the CDR3. The CDR3 loop reads CASSLWAEKTTTNEKLFF. The CDR3 nucleotides read TGTGCCAGCAGTTTATGGGCAGAGAAGACTACAACTAATGAAAAACTGTTTTTT.

The chain uses TRBV5-6 and TRBJ1-4; TRBD1 matches at 9 bases. There are 16 residues in the CDR3. CDR1 and CDR2 from the germline V gene are SGHDT and YYEEEE. The ends lost 5 bases at V and 8 bases at J; junction bases unmatched: 13. The CDR3 loop reads CASSGGGTGRGEKLFF. DNA for the CDR3: TGTGCCAGCAGTGGAGGAGGGACAGGGCGAGGCGAAAAACTGTTTTTT.

V is TRBV5-6 and J is TRBJ1-1, with no clear D. The V gene lost 2 bases and the J gene lost 3 bases, with 8 bases spanning the gap. CDR1 is SGHDT, CDR2 YYEEEE, per germline. The CDR3 totals 13 residues. CDR3 nucleotides: TGTGCCAGCAGCTTTGGGATTTACACTGAAGCTTTCTTT. Encoded protein: CASSFGIYTEAFF.

CDR3 amino acids: CASSWRTALNTEAFF. The DNA for the CDR3 is TGTGCCAGCAGCTGGAGGACGGCGCTGAACACTGAAGCTTTCTTT. This rearrangement joins TRBV5-8 to TRBJ1-1; D remains unclear. The germline V gene encodes CDR1 SGHTS and CDR2 YDEGEE. The CDR3 is 15 amino acids. Trimming removed 3 bases from V and 0 bases from J, with 12 bases in between.

The chain couples TRBV5-4 to TRBJ2-2; D is ambiguous. This CDR3 spans 11 amino acids. V lost 1 base to trimming and J lost 6 bases, with 1 base between them. Germline lookup yields CDR1 SGHNT and CDR2 YYREEE (reference sequence). CDR3 DNA sequence: TGTGCCAGCAGCTTGTCCGGGGAGCTGTTTTTT. Translation gives CASSLSGELFF.

This clone was detected only once. The chain employs TRBV9 and TRBJ2-7; D gene unclear. Germline loops: CDR1 SGDLS, CDR2 YYNGEE. This CDR3 spans 12 amino acids. Trimming left V 4 bases short and J 3 bases short, with 8 bases between. The CDR3 bases are TGTGCCAGCAGCTCAGTCGGCTACGAGCAGTACTTC. Protein sequence: CASSSVGYEQYF.

This rearrangement joins TRBV27 to TRBJ2-5; 9 nucleotides match TRBD1. The CDR3 extends over 15 amino acids. V lost 1 base to trimming and J lost 2 bases; unmatched junction nucleotides: 2. Germline CDR1 is MNHEY and CDR2 is SMNVEV (reference sequence). The CDR3 nucleotides read TGTGCCAGCAGTTTATTGGGGACAGGGCAAGAGACCCAGTACTTC. Translation: CASSLLGTGQETQYF.

This chain connects TRBV6-5 to TRBJ1-1; 7 bases fit TRBD1. The V and J ends lost 6 bases and 0 bases, in that order; junction bases with no gene match: 7. CDR1 is MNHEY, CDR2 SVGAGI, per germline. The CDR3 has 15 amino acids. The CDR3 sequence is CASRRLQGMNTEAFF. The CDR3 bases are TGTGCCAGCAGGCGGCTACAGGGGATGAACACTGAAGCTTTCTTT.

The V and J genes are TRBV13 and TRBJ1-1; unclear D gene. The CDR3 runs to 13 residues. Germline assignment: CDR1 PRHDT and CDR2 FYEKMQ (reference sequence). Deletions cut 3 bases from V and 1 base from J, with 6 bases between. The CDR3 DNA reads TGTGCCAGCAGCTTTCACCAGAACACTGAAGCTTTCTTT. Translation gives CASSFHQNTEAFF.